The clone carrying this T cell receptor (beta chain) was picked up a small number of times. The target antigen is unknown. The sample originates from a study of T cell repertoires in cytomegalovirus infection. Study conclusions and caveats: The study found HLA-C-restricted CMV-specific TCR beta clonotypes dominating the ex vivo response.

TCRdb re-called the reads with MiXCR, one entry per CDR3 protein. The sample holds about 260,000 distinct CDR3 sequences, around 13% seen once. Germline V gene sequence: CDR1 ENHRY, CDR2 SYGVKD. The CDR3 has 18 amino acids. The V and J ends lost 2 bases and 1 base respectively, with 15 bases between them. This TCR came from a human donor in good health (CMV status not recorded). Some clones in this sample may be carry-over from other donors' samples. Sequenced: PBMCs. This chain links TRBV10-3 with TRBJ2-6; D assignment may be TRBD1 or TRBD2 (5 bases each). The CDR3 protein is CAISETLLGVSGANVLTF. CDR3 sequence (DNA): TGTGCCATCAGTGAGACCCTGCTGGGGGTTTCTGGGGCCAACGTCCTGACTTTC.